This T cell receptor beta chain was sequenced in a study of OX40 agonist ivuxolimab in advanced cancers. Study-level results: Partial responders treated at 0.1-3.0 mg/kg exhibited clonal expansion among the lowest measured. There were also nonresponders showing low normalized T-cell clonal expansion.

On this clone: As yet, its antigen is unknown.

Sequenced by immunoSEQ multiplex PCR; TCRdb stores in-frame clones only, minus some. The sample carries 70,000 to 95,000 clones, around 85% recorded once. The TCR sequence derives from an adult with an advanced solid tumor such as melanoma, head and neck, liver or kidney cancer. Sequencing was performed on CD4+ or CD8+ T cells sorted from blood, taken in a trial of the OX40 agonist ivuxolimab.

CDR3: CASRAGINYGYTF. In DNA, the CDR3 is TGTGCCAGCAGGGCAGGCATTAACTATGGCTACACCTTC. The chain recombines TRBV27 with TRBJ1-2; D is unclear. This CDR3 comprises 13 residues. Germline V lookup: CDR1 MNHEY, CDR2 SMNVEV (reference sequence). Trimming removed 6 bases at V and 1 base at J, with 9 bases between.